Listed here is a single T cell receptor (beta chain). Under the authors' procedure: Nucleated cell counts were estimated from reference gene primer amplification. Only in-frame clones appear in the TCRdb table, and some are missing; sequencing was by immunoSEQ multiplex PCR. The V and J calls and clone size are taken from that table; D and trimming were inferred from the DNA. The sample lists under 300,000 clones, almost 90% occurring once. The record originates from a study of blood T cell repertoires in COVID-19. The wider study: Nucleic acid was either cDNA or gDNA, and it came from T cells, B-cell-depleted T cells, or PBMCs.

V was pared by 3 bases and J by 4 bases, with 4 bases between. The CDR3 extends over 11 amino acids. Germline V gene lookup returns CDR1 SGHKS and CDR2 YYEKEE (reference sequence). Material for sequencing was peripheral blood. The chain has TRBV5-5 and TRBJ1-2; D call uncertain. The clonotype comes from a woman aged 55 to 70 with COVID-19, enrolled during active disease. CDR3 loop: CASSWSYGYTF. The DNA for the CDR3 is TGTGCCAGCAGCTGGAGCTATGGCTACACCTTC. The full variable domain, in which reference TRBV5-5 and TRBJ1-2 provide the parts outside the CDR3, is DAGVTQSPTHLIKTRGQQVTLRCSPISGHKSVSWYQQVLGQGPQFIFQYYEKEERGRGNFPDRFSARQFPNYSSELNVNALLLGDSALYLCASSWSYGYTFGSGTRLTVV.